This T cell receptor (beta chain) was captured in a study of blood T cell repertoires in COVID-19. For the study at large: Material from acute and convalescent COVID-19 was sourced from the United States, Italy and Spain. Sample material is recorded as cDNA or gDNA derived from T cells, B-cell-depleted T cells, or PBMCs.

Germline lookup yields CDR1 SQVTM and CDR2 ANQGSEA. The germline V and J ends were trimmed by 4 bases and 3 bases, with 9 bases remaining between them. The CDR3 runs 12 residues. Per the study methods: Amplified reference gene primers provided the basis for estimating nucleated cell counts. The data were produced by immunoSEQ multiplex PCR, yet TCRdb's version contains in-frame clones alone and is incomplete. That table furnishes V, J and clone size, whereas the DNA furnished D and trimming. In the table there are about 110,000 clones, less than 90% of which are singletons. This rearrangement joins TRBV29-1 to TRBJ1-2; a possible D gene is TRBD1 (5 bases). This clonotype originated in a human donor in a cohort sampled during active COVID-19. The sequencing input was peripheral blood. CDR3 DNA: TGCAGCGTTGGCGGGACTGACTATGGCTACACCTTC. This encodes CSVGGTDYGYTF.